One TCR beta chain is described in this entry. In the authors' workflow: Amplifying reference gene primers gave estimates of nucleated cell counts. Method: immunoSEQ multiplex PCR; TCRdb's copy keeps in-frame clones and lacks some. That table furnishes V, J and clone size, whereas the DNA furnished D and trimming. The repertoire holds 120,000 or so clones, with approximately 89% as singletons. Germline V gene data show CDR1 as LNHDA and CDR2 as SQIVND (reference sequence). This CDR3 comprises 13 residues. Trimming took 4 bases from V and 8 from J; bases not matched to a gene: 6. The data are from a study of blood T cell repertoires in COVID-19. About the research overall: Material from acute and convalescent COVID-19 was sourced from the United States, Italy and Spain. PBMCs, B-cell-depleted T cells, or T cells provided the cDNA or gDNA that made up the material.

V gene TRBV19 combines with J gene TRBJ1-2; 8 bases line up with TRBD1. The material sequenced was peripheral blood. This TCR was sampled from a woman aged 55-69 years with acute or convalescent COVID-19. This CDR3 reads CASSTGDRLGYTF. The DNA for the CDR3 is TGTGCCAGTAGTACAGGGGACAGGTTGGGCTACACCTTC.